This T cell receptor beta chain comes out of a study of OX40 agonist ivuxolimab in advanced cancers. Study results and limitations: On average, a greater number of expanded clones characterised CD8+ T cells relative to CD4+.

Sequencing used immunoSEQ multiplex PCR; TCRdb keeps in-frame clones, though not all of them. Of some 43,000 clones listed, approximately 87% are singletons. With 3 bases removed from V and 6 bases from J, the gap between germline ends came to 11 bases. This CDR3 region has 14 residues. Germline CDR1 reads SSHAT; CDR2 reads FNYEAQ (reference sequence). As concerns this clone: As yet, its antigen is unknown.

V gene TRBV7-7 combines with J gene TRBJ2-2; TRBD1 is a possible D gene (6 bases). The receptor comes from an adult with an advanced solid tumor such as melanoma, head and neck, liver or kidney cancer. Source: CD4+ or CD8+ T cells sorted from blood, taken in a trial of the OX40 agonist ivuxolimab. CDR3 in DNA: TGTGCCAGCAGCTTCCGACAGGTCGCCGGGGAGCTGTTTTTT. This sequence encodes CASSFRQVAGELFF.